The 20 T cell receptor beta chains below were found in one sample sequenced in a study of beta chain features in type 1 diabetes. The isolated RNA, all of it, was reverse transcribed, so expressed TCRB transcripts were what got sequenced. Method: immunoSEQ multiplex PCR; TCRdb's copy keeps in-frame clones and lacks some. The sample includes some 410,000 clones, roughly 10% of them seen just once. The material sequenced was naive CD4+ T cells from blood. The source of these receptors is a woman aged 18-29 years in good health.

This clone was observed a handful of times. The chain uses TRBV5-6 and TRBJ2-1; 7 bases align to TRBD1. The germline V gene encodes CDR1 SGHDT and CDR2 YYEEEE. The CDR3 extends over 16 amino acids. V shed 0 bases, J shed 9 bases, and the junction held 12 bases outside the gene matches. The CDR3 region has the DNA TGTGCCAGCAGCTTGGTAGGGCAGGGGGTCCTTGTTGAGCAGTTCTTC. This sequence encodes CASSLVGQGVLVEQFF.

The J gene is TRBJ2-2, the V gene TRBV15, with D possibly TRBD1 on 5 matching bases. The germline V gene has CDR1 LNHNV and CDR2 YYDKDF (reference sequence). The CDR3 is 15 residues long. V was cut by 1 base and J by 4 bases, with 10 bases left in between. The CDR3 sequence: CATSRAGAGTGELFF. In DNA, the CDR3 is TGTGCCACCAGCAGAGCTGGGGCAGGCACCGGGGAGCTGTTTTTT.

The V call is TRBV6-6, the J call TRBJ2-1, with 10 bases fitting TRBD1. Trimming at V came to 8 bases and at J to 6 bases, leaving 4 bases not matched to a gene. The length of the CDR3 is 13 residues. Germline assignment: CDR1 MNHNY and CDR2 SVGAGI (reference sequence). CDR3 region: CASFRDRGNEQFF. DNA of the CDR3: TGTGCCAGCTTCCGGGACAGGGGCAATGAGCAGTTCTTC.

In its sample, this clone was seen a few times. This chain links TRBV18 with TRBJ2-2; no firm D call. The V gene's germline CDR1 is KGHSH and CDR2 LQKENI. The CDR3 contains 12 residues. V was clipped by 0 bases and J by 6 bases, with 2 bases between them. The CDR3, as DNA: TGTGCCAGCTCACCACCGGCCGGGGAGCTGTTTTTT. Translating it yields CASSPPAGELFF.

This clone appeared a few times. CDR3 residues: CASSQDLYYEQYV. The CDR3 nucleotides are TGCGCCAGCAGCCAAGATTTGTACTACGAGCAGTACGTC. The chain is built from TRBV4-3 and TRBJ2-7, with D uncertain. V lost 0 bases to trimming and J lost 3 bases, with 6 bases between them. Germline lookup yields CDR1 LGHNA and CDR2 YSLEER. This CDR3 contains 13 residues.

This clone was observed a few times. The CDR3 bases are TGCAGCGTTCTTGGGACACCATATGAAAAACTGTTTTTT. The encoded protein is CSVLGTPYEKLFF. The chain is built from TRBV29-1 and TRBJ1-4, with D perhaps matching TRBD1 (6 bases). Trimming shortened V by 5 bases and J by 6 bases, and 13 bases separated the two germline ends. This CDR3 comprises 13 residues. Germline V gene data show CDR1 as SQVTM and CDR2 as ANQGSEA.

V gene TRBV7-9 combines with J gene TRBJ1-6, with TRBD1 identical over 9 bases. CDR1 is SEHNR and CDR2 is FQNEAQ in the germline V gene (reference sequence). The length of the CDR3 is 18 residues. J lost 7 bases, V lost 5 bases, and 15 bases had no gene match. CDR3 region: CASSVTATTGGGNSPLHF. CDR3 sequence (DNA): TGTGCCAGCAGCGTAACGGCGACGACAGGGGGAGGGAATTCACCCCTCCACTTT.

This clone was detected a few times. The chain carries TRBV7-2 and TRBJ2-1; D tentatively reads TRBD1 or TRBD2 (5 bases each). Trimming removed 10 bases at V and 8 bases at J, with 15 bases between. There are 12 residues in the CDR3. Looked up from germline, CDR1 is SGHTA and CDR2 is FQGNSA. Here the CDR3 DNA reads TGTGCCATCATGGGGGTTTACTATGAGCAGTTCTTC. Translation gives CAIMGVYYEQFF.

This clone was seen a handful of times. V is TRBV2 and J is TRBJ2-5; 9 nucleotides match TRBD2. Trimming took 6 bases from V and 4 from J; bases not matched to a gene: 6. Germline V gene lookup returns CDR1 SNHLY and CDR2 FYNNEI. The CDR3 covers 14 residues. The CDR3 protein is CASSLAGFGETQYF. The CDR3 bases are TGTGCCAGCAGCCTAGCGGGGTTTGGAGAGACCCAGTACTTC.

The rearrangement links TRBV14 to TRBJ2-3; 7 nucleotides match TRBD2. J lost 0 bases, V lost 8 bases, and 5 bases had no gene match. The CDR3 totals 14 residues. Germline lookup yields CDR1 SGHDN and CDR2 FVKESK. CDR3 amino acids: CASFRGSSTDTQYF. The CDR3 DNA follows: TGTGCCAGCTTCCGCGGGAGTAGCACAGATACGCAGTATTTT.

This clone has only a few counts. The chain links TRBV7-2 to TRBJ2-4; 8 nucleotides align to TRBD2. CDR1 SGHTA and CDR2 FQGNSA come from the germline V gene. The CDR3 has 14 amino acids. V gave up 1 base and J gave up 10 bases; unmatched junction bases: 6. The CDR3 here is CASSLDGLAGIQYF. The CDR3 coding sequence is TGTGCCAGCAGCTTAGATGGACTAGCAGGGATTCAGTACTTC.

Concerning this clone itself: The sample contains more than one DNA sequence encoding this CDR3. The chain combines TRBV18 with TRBJ2-5; no clear D gene. CDR3 length: 12 residues. V shed 3 bases and J shed 2 bases, with 4 bases lying between them. Germline values: CDR1 KGHSH, CDR2 LQKENI. As DNA, the CDR3 is TGTGCCAGCTCACCGGATCAAGAGACCCAGTACTTC. Protein product: CASSPDQETQYF.

V usage is TRBV9 and J usage is TRBJ2-3; 7 nucleotides agree with TRBD2. Germline CDR1 and CDR2: SGDLS and YYNGEE. This CDR3 has 16 amino acids. V lost 4 bases to trimming and J lost 3 bases; unmatched junction nucleotides: 11. CDR3 in amino acids: CASSPRDYQGTDTQYF. The CDR3 bases are TGTGCCAGCAGCCCGAGGGACTACCAAGGGACAGATACGCAGTATTTT.

This clone was picked up a small number of times. V is TRBV1 and J is TRBJ2-7. TRBV1 counts as a pseudogene. The CDR3 is 14 residues long. The CDR3 reads CTSSQDLKAYEQYV. The CDR3 nucleotides are TGCACCAGCAGCCAAGACTTGAAAGCCTACGAGCAGTACGTC.

This clone was picked up a small number of times. This sample includes further DNA sequences coding for the same CDR3. The genes are TRBV5-1 and TRBJ2-5; 10 bases map to TRBD1. Germline V CDR1 and CDR2: SGHRS, YFSETQ. The CDR3 length is 14 residues. With V trimmed by 4 bases and J by 3 bases, 3 bases remained unmatched. The CDR3 DNA reads TGCGCCAGCAGCCTTGGGACAGGGGAAGAGACCCAGTACTTC. It codes for CASSLGTGEETQYF. The full variable domain, its missing parts supplied by reference TRBV5-1 and TRBJ2-5, is KAGVTQTPRYLIKTRGQQVTLSCSPISGHRSVSWYQQTPGQGLQFLFEYFSETQRNKGNFPGRFSGRQFSNSRSEMNVSTLELGDSALYLCASSLGTGEETQYFGPGTRLLVL.

This clone was found a few times. V gene TRBV11-2 combines with J gene TRBJ2-1; 8 nucleotides line up with TRBD2. Trimming took 1 base from V and 2 from J; bases not matched to a gene: 1. The V gene's germline CDR1 is SGHAT and CDR2 FQNNGV. The CDR3 covers 15 residues. The CDR3 DNA is TGTGCCAGCAGCTTAGCGGGAGGGCCCTACAATGAGCAGTTCTTC. Translated, it gives CASSLAGGPYNEQFF.

The chain joins TRBV7-9 to TRBJ2-5; 8 bases are shared with TRBD1. With V trimmed by 2 bases and J by 7 bases, 12 bases remained unmatched. The CDR3 totals 16 residues. Germline CDR1 is SEHNR and CDR2 is FQNEAQ (reference sequence). The CDR3 here is CASSLWRQGPAGTQYF. CDR3 DNA: TGTGCCAGCAGCTTATGGCGACAGGGGCCTGCAGGGACCCAGTACTTC.

The V and J genes are TRBV2 and TRBJ2-7; D is unclear. Trimming took off 5 bases at V and 3 bases at J, with 14 bases between the two ends. Germline V gene data show CDR1 as SNHLY and CDR2 as FYNNEI. The CDR3 is 14 amino acids. The CDR3 bases are TGTGCCAGCAGTATGACCGCCGCCAGCTACGAGCAGTACTTC. This encodes CASSMTAASYEQYF.

This clone was seen a few times. V usage is TRBV4-2 and J usage is TRBJ2-1, with a tentative D call TRBD2 (7 bases). Germline CDR1 is LGHNA and CDR2 is YNFKEQ. The CDR3 loop spans 15 amino acids. Trimming removed 4 bases at V and 3 bases at J, with 13 bases between. CDR3 in amino acids: CASSRGGPNYNEQFF. The CDR3 region has the DNA TGTGCCAGCAGCCGCGGGGGCCCAAACTACAATGAGCAGTTCTTC.

This clone was recorded at least ten times. The chain is built from TRBV30 and TRBJ2-4; TRBD1 agrees at 7 bases. There are 16 residues in the CDR3. CDR1 and CDR2 from the germline V gene are GTSNPN and SVGIG (reference sequence). The V gene end was trimmed by 2 bases and the J gene end by 0 bases; junction bases not matched to a gene: 7. CDR3 region: CAWSIWPGGAKNIQYF. CDR3 sequence (DNA): TGTGCCTGGAGTATCTGGCCAGGGGGAGCCAAAAACATTCAGTACTTC.